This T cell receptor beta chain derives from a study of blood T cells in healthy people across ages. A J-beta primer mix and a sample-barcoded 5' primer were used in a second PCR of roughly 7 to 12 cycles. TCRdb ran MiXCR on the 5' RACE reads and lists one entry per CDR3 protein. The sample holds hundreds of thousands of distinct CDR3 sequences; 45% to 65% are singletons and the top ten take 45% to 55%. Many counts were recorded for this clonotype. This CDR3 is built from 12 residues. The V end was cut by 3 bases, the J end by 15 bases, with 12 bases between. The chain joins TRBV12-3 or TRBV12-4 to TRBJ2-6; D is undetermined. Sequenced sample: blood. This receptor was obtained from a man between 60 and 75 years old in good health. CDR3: CASSFKMVSLTF. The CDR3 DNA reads TGTGCCAGCAGTTTTAAGATGGTATCCCTGACTTTC.